This TCR beta chain was obtained from a study of blood T cell repertoires in COVID-19. Study overall: Italy, Spain and the United States were the sources of the convalescent and acute COVID-19 samples. T cells, B-cell-depleted T cells, or PBMCs supplied cDNA or gDNA.

Trimming took off 4 bases at V and 1 base at J, with 13 bases between the two ends. The CDR3 sequence is 15 residues long. Germline V lookup: CDR1 SGHNT, CDR2 YYREEE (reference sequence). With regard to this clone: The same CDR3 arises from other DNA sequences in this sample as well.

In the original analysis: Amplification of reference gene primers was used by the study to estimate nucleated cell counts. Sequencing used immunoSEQ multiplex PCR; TCRdb keeps in-frame clones, though not all of them. V and J calls and clone size follow that table, whereas D and trimming were derived from the DNA. This table has about 400,000 clones, more than 85% appearing once. What was sequenced was peripheral blood. The rearrangement uses TRBV5-4 and TRBJ2-3; D is possibly TRBD1 (5 bases). The clonotype comes from a human donor in a cohort sampled during active COVID-19. The CDR3 region has the DNA TGTGCCAGCAGCCTCCGAGACAGAGGCACAGATACGCAGTATTTT. Translation gives CASSLRDRGTDTQYF.